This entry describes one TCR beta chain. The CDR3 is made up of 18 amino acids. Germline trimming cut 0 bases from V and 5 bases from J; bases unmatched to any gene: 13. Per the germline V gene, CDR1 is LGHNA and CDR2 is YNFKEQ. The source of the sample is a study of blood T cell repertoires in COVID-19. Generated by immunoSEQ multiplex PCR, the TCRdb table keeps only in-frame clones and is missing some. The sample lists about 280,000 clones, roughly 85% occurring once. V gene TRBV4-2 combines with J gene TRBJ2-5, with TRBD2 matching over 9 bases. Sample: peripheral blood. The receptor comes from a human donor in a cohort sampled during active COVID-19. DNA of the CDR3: TGTGCCAGCAGCCAAGATATAGCTGGCGGGAGGGCCGTGGAGACCCAGTACTTC. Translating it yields CASSQDIAGGRAVETQYF.